Sequencing of this T cell receptor beta chain was carried out in a study of patients and donors after allogeneic stem cell transplantation. In TCRdb, the RT-PCR reads were re-called with MiXCR into one record per CDR3 protein. The sample lists 150,000 to 200,000 distinct CDR3 sequences, approximately 31% seen once, with 2.5% to 3.5% in the top ten. The germline V gene encodes CDR1 LGHNA and CDR2 YNFKEQ. The V gene end was trimmed by 4 bases and the J gene end by 0 bases; junction bases not matched to a gene: 9. This CDR3 comprises 16 residues. This sequence joins TRBV4-2 and TRBJ2-7; TRBD1 matches at 7 bases. The sequence derives from a human donor who was either an allogeneic HSCT recipient or a stem cell or donor lymphocyte infusion donor (not recorded which). It is not recorded whose cells these are; they may come from a transplant donor. The specimen was blood, either unsorted or a sorted T cell fraction (not recorded which). In nucleotides, the CDR3 is TGTGCCAGCAGCCGAGCCGGGACAGAATTCTCCTACGAGCAGTACTTC. Translating it yields CASSRAGTEFSYEQYF.